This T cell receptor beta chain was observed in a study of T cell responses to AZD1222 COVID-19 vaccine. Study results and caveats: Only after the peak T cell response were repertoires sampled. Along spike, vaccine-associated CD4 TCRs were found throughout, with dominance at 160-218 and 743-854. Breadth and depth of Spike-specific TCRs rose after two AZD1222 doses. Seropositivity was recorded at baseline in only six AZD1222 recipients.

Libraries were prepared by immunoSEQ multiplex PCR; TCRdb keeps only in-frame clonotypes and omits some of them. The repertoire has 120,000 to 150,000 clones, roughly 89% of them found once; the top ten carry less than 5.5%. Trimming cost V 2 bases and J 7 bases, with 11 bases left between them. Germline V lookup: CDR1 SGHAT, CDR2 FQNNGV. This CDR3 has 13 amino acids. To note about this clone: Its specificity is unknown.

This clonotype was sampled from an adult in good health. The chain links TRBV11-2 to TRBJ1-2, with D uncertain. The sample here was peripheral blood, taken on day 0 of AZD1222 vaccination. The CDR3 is CASSLRAKGGYTF. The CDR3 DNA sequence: TGTGCCAGCAGCTTACGGGCGAAGGGTGGCTACACCTTC.